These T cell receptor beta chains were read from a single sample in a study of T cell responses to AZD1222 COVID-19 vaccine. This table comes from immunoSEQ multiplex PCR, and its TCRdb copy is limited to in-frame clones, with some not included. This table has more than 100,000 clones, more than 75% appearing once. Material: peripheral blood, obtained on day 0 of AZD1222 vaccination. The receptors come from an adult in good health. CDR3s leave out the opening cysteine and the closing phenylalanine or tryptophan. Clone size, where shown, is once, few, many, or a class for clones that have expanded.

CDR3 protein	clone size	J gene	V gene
ASSAVNQPQH	once	TRBJ1-5	TRBV2
ASTNRGTEAF	once	TRBJ1-1	TRBV7-8
ASSRILTGPMNTEAF	NA	TRBJ1-1	TRBV4-1
ASSYGGGGTNEKLF	NA	TRBJ1-4	TRBV6-5
ASSLEGAYNEQF	NA	TRBJ2-1	TRBV7-3
ASSSTGTAVGYT	NA	TRBJ1-2	TRBV7-9
ASSLEGPPYEQY	medium-sized	TRBJ2-7	TRBV5-1
ASSLSGGRGGNTIY	NA	TRBJ1-3	TRBV27
ASSRGYEQY	NA	TRBJ2-7	TRBV3-1/TRBV3-2
ASSTRDAYEQY	NA	TRBJ2-7	TRBV7-2
ASSRLVAEQENT	NA	TRBJ1-2	TRBV4-1
ASSIGEGYEQY	NA	TRBJ2-7	TRBV19
ASSTLTTAVTADTQY	NA	TRBJ2-3	TRBV19
ASSLYYGETQY	NA	TRBJ2-5	TRBV11-2
ASSDRGSQPQH	NA	TRBJ1-5	TRBV28
ASSQDLAGTISYEQY	NA	TRBJ2-7	TRBV4-1
ASSLTARNTEAF	NA	TRBJ1-1	TRBV7-2
ASSLVGGEHGYT	once	TRBJ1-2	TRBV7-2
ASKAEYTEAF	NA	TRBJ1-1	TRBV2
ASSSLPRGRGTPEAF	NA	TRBJ1-1	TRBV7-9
ASSLPRDMGGELF	NA	TRBJ2-2	TRBV28
STSGHGPNTGELF	once	TRBJ2-2	TRBV29-1
ASSSKGRGAYTDTQY	NA	TRBJ2-3	TRBV7-2
ATSDFLLPGETYEQY	NA	TRBJ2-7	TRBV24-1
ASSLGTPIYGYT	NA	TRBJ1-2	TRBV5-4
ASSWPGLAGTWSTDTQY	NA	TRBJ2-3	TRBV7-6
ASSLMTATNTGELF	NA	TRBJ2-2	TRBV7-3
ASSLDSLPNYGYT	NA	TRBJ1-2	TRBV11-2
ASSPWTGGNTEAF	NA	TRBJ1-1	TRBV5-1
ASSLTVWRDRDEKLF	few	TRBJ1-4	TRBV7-2
ASSLRTAGGHGELF	NA	TRBJ2-2	TRBV7-2
ASSDPRDDSPLH	NA	TRBJ1-6	TRBV2